The 30 T cell receptor beta chains presented below share a single source sample, sequenced in a study of vaccination effects on CD4 cells after COVID-19. The protocol was immunoSEQ multiplex PCR, while the TCRdb copy is restricted to in-frame clones and leaves out a portion. This sample has approximately 57,000 clones, with around 84% found just once. Their specific antigens are unknown. Between days 10 and 11 of culture, CD4+ T cells were separated out. Each participant was administered two doses of either the BNT162b2 or the mRNA-1273 vaccine. Material: CD4+ T cells from PBMCs cultured without peptide, obtained after COVID-19 vaccination. The receptors stem from a human donor who received a COVID-19 vaccine.

This clone is a singleton in its sample. The V and J genes are TRBV5-6 and TRBJ2-3; D remains ambiguous. From germline, CDR1 is SGHDT and CDR2 YYEEEE. V gave up 2 bases and J gave up 1 base, with 5 bases separating them. The CDR3 is made up of 13 amino acids. The CDR3 nucleotides read TGTGCCAGCAGCTTACGGGGCACAGATACGCAGTATTTT. Its protein product is CASSLRGTDTQYF.

This rearrangement joins TRBV27 to TRBJ2-7; D is possibly TRBD1 (5 bases). The germline gives CDR1 MNHEY, CDR2 SMNVEV (reference sequence). This CDR3 comprises 15 residues. V lost 4 bases, J lost 0 bases, and 13 bases lay in between. Written as DNA, the CDR3 is TGTGCCAGCAGTTCAACCAAGACAGTCTCCTACGAGCAGTACTTC. Its protein product is CASSSTKTVSYEQYF.

There are a few counts of this clone. The V gene is TRBV7-9, the J gene TRBJ1-1; D not certain. The CDR3 totals 13 residues. Per the germline V gene, CDR1 is SEHNR and CDR2 is FQNEAQ (reference sequence). V shed 2 bases and J shed 1 base, with 5 bases lying between them. The DNA of the CDR3 is TGTGCCAGCAGCTTACCGACGAACACTGAAGCTTTCTTT. Translating it yields CASSLPTNTEAFF.

The J gene is TRBJ1-3, the V gene TRBV30; 7 bases match TRBD1. The germline CDR1 and CDR2 sequences are GTSNPN and SVGIG (reference sequence). This CDR3 region has 15 residues. V dropped 4 bases and J dropped 0; count of bases not matched to a gene: 6. CDR3 coding DNA: TGTGCCTGGACCCGGGACAGTTCCTCTGGAAACACCATATATTTT. Translating gives CAWTRDSSSGNTIYF.

The rearrangement joins TRBV23-1 to TRBJ1-2; D ambiguous. TRBV23-1 is sorted into the ORF group, with uncertain function. Trimming shortened V by 3 bases and J by 3 bases, and 11 bases separated the two germline ends. This CDR3 is 14 amino acids long. CDR3: CASSQRQDHYGYTF. CDR3 nucleotides: TGCGCCAGCAGTCAGCGGCAGGACCACTATGGCTACACCTTC.

The chain has TRBV5-1 and TRBJ2-6; 12 bases are shared with TRBD1. V gave up 4 bases and J gave up 3 bases; unmatched junction bases: 5. This CDR3 is built from 17 residues. Germline V gene data show CDR1 as SGHRS and CDR2 as YFSETQ. The DNA of the CDR3 is TGCGCCAGCAGCCTCGGGACAGGGGGCGGTGGGGCCAACGTCCTGACTTTC. As protein: CASSLGTGGGGANVLTF.

This chain links TRBV29-1 with TRBJ1-5, with D unclear. The length of the CDR3 is 13 residues. The germline CDR1 and CDR2 sequences are SQVTM and ANQGSEA. V lost 6 bases, J lost 6 bases, and 15 bases lay in between. CDR3 DNA sequence: TGCAGCGTAGCTCACAAAGCTGGTCAGCCCCAGCATTTT. It encodes CSVAHKAGQPQHF.

V usage is TRBV9 and J usage is TRBJ2-3; 7 bases fit TRBD2. Germline V gives CDR1 SGDLS, CDR2 YYNGEE. CDR3 length: 15 amino acids. V lost 2 bases and J lost 7; bases outside the gene matches: 10. CDR3 region: CASSVGAGFPHTQYF. DNA of the CDR3: TGTGCCAGCAGCGTGGGAGCGGGGTTCCCTCATACGCAGTATTTT.

This CDR3 is CASTQTGATNEKLFF. CDR3 in DNA: TGTGCCAGCACCCAGACAGGTGCAACTAATGAAAAACTGTTTTTT. V gene TRBV2 combines with J gene TRBJ1-4; tentative D call: TRBD1 (6 bases). The CDR3 runs to 15 residues. Germline V gives CDR1 SNHLY, CDR2 FYNNEI. Trimming left V 7 bases short and J 0 bases short, with 12 bases between. Supplemented by reference TRBV2 and TRBJ1-4, the full variable domain reads EPEVTQTPSHQVTQMGQEVILRCVPISNHLYFYWYRQILGQKVEFLVSFYNNEISEKSEIFDDQFSVERPDGSNFTLKIRSTKLEDSAMYFCASTQTGATNEKLFFGSGTQLSVL.

J is TRBJ2-1 and V is TRBV4-1; the match to TRBD2 covers 7 bases. Germline lookup yields CDR1 MGHRA and CDR2 YSYEKL. The CDR3 is 17 residues long. Trimming cost V 1 base and J 3 bases; bases outside gene matches: 9. CDR3 residues: CASSQVEREALYNEQFF. CDR3 in DNA: TGCGCCAGCAGCCAAGTTGAACGGGAGGCGCTCTACAATGAGCAGTTCTTC.

This chain joins TRBV10-3 and TRBJ2-7, with D unresolved. The CDR3 spans 12 residues. Trimming left V 5 bases short and J 8 bases short, with 13 bases between. Germline V gene sequence: CDR1 ENHRY, CDR2 SYGVKD. CDR3 protein: CAISPDGRQQYF. CDR3 DNA sequence: TGTGCCATCAGTCCTGACGGCCGTCAGCAGTACTTC.

In DNA, the CDR3 is TGTGCCAGCAGCTCCCAGGGGGCGGGAGGCTACACCTTC. Its protein product is CASSSQGAGGYTF. The rearrangement uses TRBV11-2 and TRBJ1-2; 8 bases match TRBD1. V lost 4 bases, J lost 8 bases, and 6 bases stayed unmatched. CDR1 SGHAT and CDR2 FQNNGV come from the germline V gene. The CDR3 totals 13 residues.

The sample holds one count of this clone. This rearrangement joins TRBV18 to TRBJ1-1; the D gene is possibly TRBD1 (5 bases). Deletions cut 4 bases from V and 1 base from J, with 13 bases between. Germline loops: CDR1 KGHSH, CDR2 LQKENI. The CDR3 spans 15 residues. The CDR3 nucleotides are TGTGCCAGCTCACTGGGGCTGACGGAGAACACTGAAGCTTTCTTT. Translated, it gives CASSLGLTENTEAFF. Based on the CDR3 plus reference TRBV18 and TRBJ1-1, the full variable domain is NAGVMQNPRHLVRRRGQEARLRCSPMKGHSHVYWYRQLPEEGLKFMVYLQKENIIDESGMPKERFSAEFPKEGPSILRIQQVVRGDSAAYFCASSLGLTENTEAFFGQGTRLTVV.

The chain is built from TRBV5-1 and TRBJ2-3; tentatively, D is TRBD2 (5 bases). V was pared by 0 bases and J by 4 bases, with 18 bases between. Per the germline V gene, CDR1 is SGHRS and CDR2 is YFSETQ. This CDR3 comprises 17 residues. The DNA for the CDR3 is TGCGCCAGCAGCTTGGCATCAGGAACGAAACTAGCAGATACGCAGTATTTT. Its protein is CASSLASGTKLADTQYF.

As to this clone: Possible read error: a much larger clone is one base away. The chain uses TRBV3-1 (or the pseudogene TRBV3-2) and TRBJ2-7; 14 nucleotides match TRBD2. Germline CDR1 is LGHDT and CDR2 is YNNKEL (reference sequence). The CDR3 is made up of 19 amino acids. J gave up 0 bases and V 4 bases, and 11 bases lay outside the gene matches. The CDR3 sequence is CASSRKVPGLAGASYEQYF. The CDR3 DNA sequence: TGTGCCAGCAGCCGCAAAGTTCCGGGACTAGCGGGAGCCTCCTACGAGCAGTACTTC.

The genes are TRBV6-5 and TRBJ1-1; perhaps TRBD1 as D (6 bases). V dropped 5 bases and J dropped 0 bases, with 10 bases sitting between them. The germline V gene has CDR1 MNHEY and CDR2 SVGAGI. The CDR3 sequence is 14 residues long. CDR3 region: CASSRDNLNTEAFF. CDR3 nucleotide sequence: TGTGCCAGCAGTCGGGACAACCTGAACACTGAAGCTTTCTTT.

The chain joins TRBV21-1 to TRBJ2-4. TRBV21-1 is described as a pseudogene. The CDR3 has 12 residues. CDR3 coding DNA: TGTGCCAGCAGCAAAAGTGAAAACATTCAGTACTTC. This encodes CASSKSENIQYF.

The chain employs TRBV19 and TRBJ1-2; 9 bases agree with TRBD1. The V and J ends lost 7 bases and 5 bases, in that order; junction bases with no gene match: 11. This CDR3 has 15 residues. Germline loops: CDR1 LNHDA, CDR2 SQIVND (reference sequence). The CDR3 sequence is CASTSSGTGRYGYTF. DNA of the CDR3: TGTGCCAGTACCTCCTCCGGGACAGGGAGATATGGCTACACCTTC.

This clone has a handful of counts. The chain joins TRBV7-9 to TRBJ2-1, with TRBD2 matching 7 bases. The ends lost 2 bases at V and 10 bases at J; junction bases unmatched: 5. The CDR3 covers 13 residues. Per the germline V gene, CDR1 is SEHNR and CDR2 is FQNEAQ (reference sequence). The CDR3 sequence: CASSLSASGEQFF. The CDR3 DNA is TGTGCCAGCAGCTTATCGGCTAGCGGCGAGCAGTTCTTC.

J is TRBJ2-4 and V is TRBV20-1; 8 bases map to TRBD1. Germline V gene sequence: CDR1 DFQATT, CDR2 SNEGSKA (reference sequence). V shed 6 bases and J 9 bases; nucleotides not matched to a gene: 4. The CDR3 is 11 residues long. CDR3 coding DNA: TGCAGTGCGGGACAGGAGGGCATTCAGTACTTC. Translating gives CSAGQEGIQYF.

The rearrangement joins TRBV5-1 to TRBJ1-2, with D tentatively TRBD1 (6 bases). Germline V gene lookup returns CDR1 SGHRS and CDR2 YFSETQ. CDR3 length: 16 residues. V gave up 4 bases and J gave up 5 bases, with 21 bases separating them. CDR3 protein: CASSKQGGGLEYGYTF. CDR3 coding DNA: TGCGCCAGCAGCAAACAAGGGGGGGGCTTGGAGTATGGCTACACCTTC.

As for this clone: The junction and the germline gene differ at one end; a read error may be behind it. The genes are TRBV4-1 and TRBJ2-7; D possibly corresponds to TRBD2 (5 bases). CDR1 MGHRA and CDR2 YSYEKL come from the germline V gene. This CDR3 spans 16 amino acids. The CDR3 DNA sequence: TGCGCCAGCAGGCAAGCGCTGGTCGGGGTAGGCTACGAGCAGTACTTC. It encodes CASRQALVGVGYEQYF.

V gene TRBV29-1 combines with J gene TRBJ2-3; D not certain. Germline assignment: CDR1 SQVTM and CDR2 ANQGSEA. The CDR3 has 11 residues. Trimming cost V 7 bases and J 3 bases, with 8 bases left between them. The CDR3 region has the DNA TGCAGCGCCAAGAATACAGATACGCAGTATTTT. This gives the protein CSAKNTDTQYF.

V is TRBV28 and J is TRBJ2-7; the D call may be TRBD1 or TRBD2 (5 bases each). V lost 6 bases to trimming and J lost 2 bases, with 8 bases between them. This CDR3 spans 12 amino acids. Germline CDR1 reads MDHEN; CDR2 reads SYDVKM. CDR3 DNA: TGTGCCAGCAGGGGGGATACCTACGAGCAGTACTTC. Its translation is CASRGDTYEQYF.

The chain joins TRBV6-2 or TRBV6-3 to TRBJ2-7; D perhaps matches TRBD2 (5 bases). Deletions cut 2 bases from V and 2 bases from J, with 10 bases between. CDR3 length equals 14 residues. Germline V gene data show CDR1 as MNHEY and CDR2 as SVGEGT. CDR3 amino acids: CASSYGLAPYEQYF. For the CDR3, the DNA is TGTGCCAGCAGTTACGGCCTAGCCCCCTACGAGCAGTACTTC.

CDR3 in DNA: TGTGCCAGCAGTTTATTTCAGGGAAACACCGGGGAGCTGTTTTTT. The encoded protein is CASSLFQGNTGELFF. The rearrangement uses TRBV28 and TRBJ2-2, with D perhaps TRBD1 (5 bases). With 1 base removed from V and 2 bases from J, the gap between germline ends came to 8 bases. Per germline, CDR1 MDHEN and CDR2 SYDVKM. There are 15 residues in the CDR3.

This chain connects TRBV6-2 or TRBV6-3 to TRBJ2-7; TRBD2 is a possible D gene (5 bases). Germline lookup yields CDR1 MNHEY and CDR2 SVGEGT. The CDR3 loop spans 14 amino acids. Trimming left V 1 base short and J 5 bases short, with 12 bases between. This CDR3 is CASSYFRRSDEQYF. DNA for the CDR3: TGTGCCAGCAGTTACTTTAGGAGGAGTGACGAGCAGTACTTC.

This sequence joins TRBV9 and TRBJ1-2, with 9 bases that match TRBD1. After removal of 5 bases from V and 8 bases from J, the junction contained 7 bases not matched to a gene. This CDR3 region has 13 residues. Germline V CDR1 and CDR2: SGDLS, YYNGEE. The CDR3 DNA is TGTGCCAGCAGTGCACAGGGGGCGTACGGCTACACCTTC. As protein: CASSAQGAYGYTF.

V gene TRBV5-5 combines with J gene TRBJ1-2; 8 bases fit TRBD1. Per germline, CDR1 SGHKS and CDR2 YYEKEE (reference sequence). The CDR3 has 13 amino acids. Trimming at V came to 4 bases and at J to 8 bases, leaving 7 bases not matched to a gene. The CDR3 region is CASSADRVGGYTF. CDR3 nucleotide sequence: TGTGCCAGCAGCGCGGACAGGGTAGGCGGCTACACCTTC.

V usage is TRBV7-3 and J usage is TRBJ2-2; TRBD2 aligns across 7 bases. This CDR3 is 16 amino acids long. Germline CDR1 and CDR2: SGHTA and FQGTGA. V lost 5 bases to trimming and J lost 7 bases; unmatched junction nucleotides: 13. Written as DNA, the CDR3 is TGTGCCAGCAGCCCTTCGGTCCGCTCGGGGGGCGGGGAGCTGTTTTTT. Encoded protein: CASSPSVRSGGGELFF.